This TCR beta chain was captured by sequencing in a study of a mutant IDH1 vaccine in newly diagnosed glioma. Indicated time point: week 11, during vaccination. Each vaccine dose was 300 ug of mutant IDH1 20-mer peptide, with topical imiquimod. The CDR3 is 17 amino acids. In germline, CDR1 is SGHVS, CDR2 FQNEAQ. V was trimmed by 3 bases and J by 6 bases, leaving 20 bases between them. In regard to this clone: What it recognizes is unknown.

Repertoires were generated with immunoSEQ multiplex PCR, while TCRdb's copy carries only in-frame clones and drops some. The sample holds 100,000 to 150,000 clones, just under 80% seen once. Sample: PBMCs, taken from a glioma patient whose treatment included an IDH1 peptide vaccine. V usage is TRBV7-8 and J usage is TRBJ2-2, with D possibly matching TRBD1 (6 bases). The sequence was collected from a man aged 40-49 years with glioma. CDR3 nucleotides: TGTGCCAGCAGCTTGGGGATTACAGGGTCAGGGGCCGGGGAGCTGTTTTTT. Protein: CASSLGITGSGAGELFF.